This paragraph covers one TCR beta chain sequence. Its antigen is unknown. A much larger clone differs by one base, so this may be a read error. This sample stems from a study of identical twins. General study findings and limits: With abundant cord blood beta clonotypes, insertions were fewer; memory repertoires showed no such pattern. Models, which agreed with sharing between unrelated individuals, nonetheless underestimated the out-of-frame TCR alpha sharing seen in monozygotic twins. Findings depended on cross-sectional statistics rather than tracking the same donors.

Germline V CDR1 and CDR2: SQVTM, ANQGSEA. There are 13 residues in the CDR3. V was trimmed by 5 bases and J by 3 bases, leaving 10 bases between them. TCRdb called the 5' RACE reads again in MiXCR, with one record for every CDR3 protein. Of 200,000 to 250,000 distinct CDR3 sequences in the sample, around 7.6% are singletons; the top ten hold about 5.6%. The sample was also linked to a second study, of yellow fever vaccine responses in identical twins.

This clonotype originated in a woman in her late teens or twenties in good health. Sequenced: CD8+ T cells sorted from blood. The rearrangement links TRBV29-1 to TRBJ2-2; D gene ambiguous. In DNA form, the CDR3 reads TGCAGCGTTCCGTTCTCCCACACCGGGGAGCTGTTTTTT. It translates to CSVPFSHTGELFF.